A single sample gave rise to the 20 T cell receptor beta chains below, sequenced in a study of cytomegalovirus exposure and HLA in healthy donors (dated 2017 in TCRdb). Library creation used the immunoSEQ multiplex PCR assay. A mixture of 60 forward primers for TCR Vbeta segments and 13 reverse primers for TCR Jbeta segments was used in the multiplex PCR. Not all clones reach the TCRdb copy of this immuneACCESS table, which keeps in-frame sequences only. Checked studies attribute under half of the gap to unresolved V genes and leave the rest unexplained. The sample table records about 160,000 clones; over 75% of these occur just once. Less than 2% of the sample is held by the ten biggest clonotypes. Sequenced input: PBMCs. The receptors stem from a woman aged 18-29 years in good health and CMV-seronegative.

The chain is built from TRBV19 and TRBJ1-2; 8 positions match TRBD1. Germline V gene data show CDR1 as LNHDA and CDR2 as SQIVND (reference sequence). CDR3 length: 18 residues. J was trimmed by 1 base and V by 6 bases; bases with no gene match: 16. The CDR3 DNA follows: TGTGCCAGTAGACCCCCCCGGACAGGGACAGGCAATAACTATGGCTACACCTTC. Its protein product is CASRPPRTGTGNNYGYTF. Using reference TRBV19 and TRBJ1-2 for the parts outside the CDR3, the full variable domain is DGGITQSPKYLFRKEGQNVTLSCEQNLNHDAMYWYRQDPGQGLRLIYYSQIVNDFQKGDIAEGYSVSREKKESFPLTVTSAQKNPTAFYLCASRPPRTGTGNNYGYTFGSGTRLTVV.

This clone has just one count. The rearrangement uses TRBV30 and TRBJ1-5; possible D gene TRBD1, 6 bases. Trimming pared 2 bases from V and 4 bases from J, leaving 9 bases between. The CDR3 runs 13 residues. Germline assignment: CDR1 GTSNPN and CDR2 SVGIG (reference sequence). This CDR3 reads CAWSLGQNQPQHF. In nucleotides, the CDR3 is TGTGCCTGGAGTCTGGGACAAAATCAGCCCCAGCATTTT.

The J gene is TRBJ1-4, the V gene TRBV28; 8 bases match TRBD1. The CDR3 is 13 residues long. Trimming cost V 4 bases and J 7 bases; bases outside gene matches: 2. The germline V gene encodes CDR1 MDHEN and CDR2 SYDVKM. The CDR3 loop reads CASSSTGVEKLFF. CDR3 DNA sequence: TGTGCCAGCAGTTCGACAGGGGTTGAAAAACTGTTTTTT.

The gene calls are TRBV28 and TRBJ2-2, with D tentatively TRBD2 (5 bases). The CDR3 sequence is 15 residues long. Germline lookup yields CDR1 MDHEN and CDR2 SYDVKM. The V end was cut by 3 bases, the J end by 5 bases, with 13 bases between. CDR3 nucleotide sequence: TGTGCCAGCAGTTTGGTGGGAGTAGGGACCGGGGAGCTGTTTTTT. Translated, it gives CASSLVGVGTGELFF.

This clone has a handful of counts. This chain uses TRBV9 with TRBJ2-2; no clear D gene. CDR1 and CDR2 (germline): SGDLS, YYNGEE. The CDR3 is 14 residues long. Trimming shortened V by 1 base and J by 4 bases, and 8 bases separated the two germline ends. This CDR3 reads CASSVRSSTGELFF. The CDR3 DNA reads TGTGCCAGCAGCGTACGAAGTAGCACCGGGGAGCTGTTTTTT.

This clone has just a few counts. J is TRBJ2-7 and V is TRBV5-1; TRBD2 might be the D (7 bases). The CDR3 loop spans 19 amino acids. Germline V gene sequence: CDR1 SGHRS, CDR2 YFSETQ. Trimming took 0 bases from V and 7 from J, leaving 29 bases between them. The CDR3 DNA reads TGCGCCAGCAGCTTGGGGGGGGGTCCGCTAGCGGAGAGGGGGGTGGAGCAGTACTTC. The encoded protein is CASSLGGGPLAERGVEQYF.

This sequence joins TRBV7-8 and TRBJ2-7; 11 nucleotides agree with TRBD2. This CDR3 is built from 16 residues. The germline V gene encodes CDR1 SGHVS and CDR2 FQNEAQ. Trimming cost V 5 bases and J 4 bases; bases outside gene matches: 10. The DNA for the CDR3 is TGTGCCAGCAGCCAAGGACGGACTAGCGGGCAATACGAGCAGTACTTC. Translated, it gives CASSQGRTSGQYEQYF.

This chain joins TRBV30 and TRBJ2-1; TRBD2 matches 9 bases. The CDR3 consists of 14 residues. Germline trimming cut 3 bases from V and 3 bases from J; bases unmatched to any gene: 3. The germline CDR1 and CDR2 sequences are GTSNPN and SVGIG (reference sequence). This CDR3 reads CAWRTSGVYNEQFF. For the CDR3, the DNA is TGTGCCTGGAGGACTAGCGGAGTCTACAATGAGCAGTTCTTC.

The chain has TRBV6-5 and TRBJ2-7, with TRBD1 as a possible D gene (6 bases). Germline values: CDR1 MNHEY, CDR2 SVGAGI. V lost 4 bases to trimming and J lost 0 bases, with 10 bases between them. This CDR3 has 14 amino acids. The CDR3, as DNA: TGTGCCAGCAGTTTGGGCAGGGGCTCCTACGAGCAGTACTTC. Amino acids: CASSLGRGSYEQYF.

The sample holds one count of this clone. This chain uses TRBV19 with TRBJ2-7, with 9 bases that match TRBD1. The V segment lost 1 base and the J segment 1 base; nucleotides outside the gene matches: 2. The CDR3 totals 15 residues. Looked up from germline, CDR1 is LNHDA and CDR2 is SQIVND (reference sequence). The CDR3, as DNA: TGTGCCAGTAGTATAGGGGACAGGGTGTCCTACGAGCAGTACTTC. Encoded protein: CASSIGDRVSYEQYF. Together with reference TRBV19 and TRBJ2-7, the CDR3 gives the full variable domain: DGGITQSPKYLFRKEGQNVTLSCEQNLNHDAMYWYRQDPGQGLRLIYYSQIVNDFQKGDIAEGYSVSREKKESFPLTVTSAQKNPTAFYLCASSIGDRVSYEQYFGPGTRLTVT.

V gene TRBV10-3 combines with J gene TRBJ2-3, with 8 bases matching TRBD2. The V segment lost 8 bases and the J segment 3 bases; nucleotides outside the gene matches: 7. Germline V gene sequence: CDR1 ENHRY, CDR2 SYGVKD. CDR3 length: 14 amino acids. The CDR3: CAIAPVAGTDTQYF. CDR3 in DNA: TGTGCCATCGCCCCTGTAGCGGGAACAGATACGCAGTATTTT.

This clone has more than one count but fewer than ten. The J gene is TRBJ2-7, the V gene TRBV30; TRBD1 matches at 10 bases. The V and J ends lost 3 bases and 2 bases, in that order; junction bases with no gene match: 1. Germline V gives CDR1 GTSNPN, CDR2 SVGIG (reference sequence). This CDR3 contains 13 residues. CDR3 nucleotides: TGTGCCTGGAGGGGGACAGGGGCCTACGAGCAGTACTTC. Amino acids: CAWRGTGAYEQYF.

V is TRBV7-7 and J is TRBJ2-2, with 8 positions matching TRBD1. Germline CDR1 reads SSHAT; CDR2 reads FNYEAQ (reference sequence). The CDR3 sequence is 13 residues long. V lost 8 bases and J lost 1; bases outside the gene matches: 0. The DNA for the CDR3 is TGTGCCAGCGGACAGGGGAACACCGGGGAGCTGTTTTTT. Translated: CASGQGNTGELFF. Full variable domain (missing parts from reference TRBV7-7 and TRBJ2-2): GAGVSQSPRYKVTKRGQDVTLRCDPISSHATLYWYQQALGQGPEFLTYFNYEAQPDKSGLPSDRFSAERPEGSISTLTIQRTEQRDSAMYRCASGQGNTGELFFGEGSRLTVL.

Only a few counts were recorded for this clone. The rearrangement links TRBV10-3 to TRBJ1-2; 7 bases align to TRBD1. Losses at the gene ends were 11 bases for V and 5 bases for J; bases not matched to a gene: 17. The CDR3 runs to 15 residues. CDR1 and CDR2 (germline): ENHRY, SYGVKD. The CDR3 sequence is CASSLQGTADYGYTF. CDR3 nucleotides: TGTGCCTCAAGTCTACAGGGGACAGCCGATTATGGCTACACCTTC.

The chain recombines TRBV10-1 with TRBJ2-3, with TRBD2 matching 8 bases. The V gene end was trimmed by 0 bases and the J gene end by 4 bases; junction bases not matched to a gene: 9. Per the germline V gene, CDR1 is WNHNN and CDR2 is SYGVQD (reference sequence). This CDR3 contains 17 residues. CDR3 DNA: TGCGCCAGCAGTGAGTCTGGAGCGGGAGCGACTGCAGATACGCAGTATTTT. Amino acid sequence: CASSESGAGATADTQYF.

This clone was detected only a few times. The gene calls are TRBV2 and TRBJ2-1; 7 bases map to TRBD1. The V gene's germline CDR1 is SNHLY and CDR2 FYNNEI. With V trimmed by 8 bases and J by 15 bases, 13 bases remained unmatched. The CDR3 is made up of 12 amino acids. The CDR3 coding sequence is TGTGCCAGCGGCACGGAAGGGGGACAGCGGTTCTTC. Translated, it gives CASGTEGGQRFF.

This chain connects TRBV6-1 to TRBJ2-7, with 8 bases that match TRBD1. The CDR3 is 14 residues long. The trim removed 6 bases at V and 5 bases at J, leaving 9 bases unmatched. The V gene's germline CDR1 is MNHNS and CDR2 SASEGT. The chain's CDR3 is CASSTDRVRDEQYF. The CDR3 DNA reads TGTGCCAGCAGCACGGACAGGGTGCGAGACGAGCAGTACTTC.

The V gene is TRBV2, the J gene TRBJ1-6; the D gene is possibly TRBD1 (5 bases). This CDR3 has 15 amino acids. CDR1 and CDR2 from the germline V gene are SNHLY and FYNNEI. The V end lost 3 bases, the J end lost 7 bases, and 13 bases lay between the germline ends. In DNA form, the CDR3 reads TGTGCCAGCAGTGATGAGGGGAGGTCGAATTCACCCCTCCACTTT. Translation: CASSDEGRSNSPLHF.

V is TRBV7-9 and J is TRBJ2-1; weak D call: TRBD2 (7 bases). V was pared by 8 bases and J by 6 bases, with 11 bases between. Germline V gene lookup returns CDR1 SEHNR and CDR2 FQNEAQ (reference sequence). This CDR3 spans 12 amino acids. The CDR3 DNA sequence: TGTGCCAGCCTGGGGGGGCCCAATGAGCAGTTCTTC. Encoded protein: CASLGGPNEQFF.

V gene TRBV5-4 combines with J gene TRBJ1-1; D gene uncertain. V was shortened by 4 bases and J by 6 bases, with 10 bases between the two germline ends. The CDR3 covers 12 residues. The V gene's germline CDR1 is SGHNT and CDR2 YYREEE (reference sequence). In nucleotides, the CDR3 is TGTGCCAGCAGCCTGACTGAGTCTGAAGCTTTCTTT. Protein product: CASSLTESEAFF.